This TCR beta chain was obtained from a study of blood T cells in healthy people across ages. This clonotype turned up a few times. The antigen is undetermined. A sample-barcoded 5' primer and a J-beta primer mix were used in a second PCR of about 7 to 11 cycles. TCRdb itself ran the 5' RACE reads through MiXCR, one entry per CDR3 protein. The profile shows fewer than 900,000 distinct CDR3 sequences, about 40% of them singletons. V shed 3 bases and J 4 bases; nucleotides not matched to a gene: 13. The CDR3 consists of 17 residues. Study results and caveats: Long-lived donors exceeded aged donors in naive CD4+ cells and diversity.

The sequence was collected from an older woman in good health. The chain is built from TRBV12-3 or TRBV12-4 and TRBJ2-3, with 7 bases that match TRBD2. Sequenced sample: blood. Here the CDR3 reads CASSFLGTGGVADTQYF. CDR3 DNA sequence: TGTGCCAGCAGTTTCCTAGGGACGGGAGGAGTTGCAGATACGCAGTATTTT.